These 23 T cell receptor beta chains share one sample of origin, sequenced in a study of T cell repertoires in cytomegalovirus infection. Their antigen targets remain unknown. Each CDR3 protein is one row after TCRdb ran MiXCR on the reads. The sample contains hundreds of thousands of distinct CDR3 sequences, 25% to 30% of which appear only once. The material sequenced was cultured PBMCs, taken from culture after CMV antigen stimulation. The receptors were sampled from a human donor in good health (CMV status not recorded). Some clones in this sample may be carry-over from other donors' samples.

The rearrangement joins TRBV29-1 to TRBJ1-2; D gene unclear. The germline V and J ends were trimmed by 5 bases and 8 bases, with 18 bases remaining between them. Per the germline V gene, CDR1 is SQVTM and CDR2 is ANQGSEA. CDR3 length equals 13 residues. CDR3 sequence reads: CSVLGRERSGYTF. Here the CDR3 DNA reads TGCAGCGTTTTGGGTCGGGAAAGGAGCGGCTACACCTTC.

This clonotype has a single count. The J gene is TRBJ2-1, the V gene TRBV7-3; D is possibly TRBD2 (7 bases). V was trimmed by 4 bases and J by 9 bases, leaving 16 bases between them. Germline V CDR1 and CDR2: SGHTA, FQGTGA. The CDR3 runs 14 residues. As DNA, the CDR3 is TGTGCCAGCAGCTCACAGGGAGGGCAGGGTGAGCAGTTCTTC. It codes for CASSSQGGQGEQFF.

V gene TRBV24-1 combines with J gene TRBJ2-5; 10 bases fit TRBD2. J gave up 2 bases and V 3 bases, and 5 bases lay outside the gene matches. From germline, CDR1 is KGHDR and CDR2 SFDVKD. This CDR3 spans 16 amino acids. CDR3 DNA: TGTGCCACCAGTGATCTAGCGGGGGATCTTCAAGAGACCCAGTACTTC. Protein sequence: CATSDLAGDLQETQYF.

This CDR3 is CASSQDSGVEYQPQHF. CDR3 coding DNA: TGCGCCAGCAGCCAAGATTCAGGCGTTGAATATCAGCCCCAGCATTTT. This chain links TRBV4-1 with TRBJ1-5; no clear D gene. The CDR3 is made up of 16 amino acids. V was shortened by 0 bases and J by 5 bases, with 14 bases between the two germline ends. Germline-derived CDR1 and CDR2 are MGHRA and YSYEKL.

This clonotype was detected many times. This chain uses TRBV7-6 with TRBJ2-3; 7 nucleotides align to TRBD1. J lost 0 bases, V lost 4 bases, and 10 bases had no gene match. The CDR3 contains 17 residues. Germline V gene data show CDR1 as SGHVS and CDR2 as FNYEAQ. The CDR3 sequence: CASSSSDRAASTDTQYF. The CDR3 nucleotides are TGTGCCAGCAGCTCCTCCGACAGGGCAGCTAGCACAGATACGCAGTATTTT.

This clonotype was observed at least ten times. V and J are TRBV7-2 and TRBJ1-6; D possibly corresponds to TRBD1 (6 bases). V lost 3 bases and J 3 bases, leaving 9 bases between the germline ends. CDR3 length equals 15 residues. Germline V lookup: CDR1 SGHTA, CDR2 FQGNSA. The DNA for the CDR3 is TGTGCCAGCAGCTTCCGGGACATCTATAATTCACCCCTCCACTTT. This translates into CASSFRDIYNSPLHF.

About this clonotype itself: A much larger clone lies one base from this, so it may be a read error. J is TRBJ2-1 and V is TRBV5-1; 9 nucleotides agree with TRBD2. The CDR3 sequence is 14 residues long. The germline V gene has CDR1 SGHRS and CDR2 YFSETQ. Trimming removed 4 bases from V and 8 bases from J; junction bases left unmatched: 7. CDR3 bases: TGCGCCAGCAGCCGACTAGCGGATCCCGATGAGCAGTTCTTC. It specifies CASSRLADPDEQFF.

The rearrangement links TRBV5-5 to TRBJ1-2, with D perhaps matching TRBD1 (6 bases). CDR1 is SGHKS, CDR2 YYEKEE, per germline (reference sequence). V was shortened by 2 bases and J by 0 bases, with 8 bases between the two germline ends. The CDR3 runs 14 residues. Here the CDR3 reads CASSFGGTNYGYTF. For the CDR3, the DNA is TGTGCCAGCAGCTTTGGGGGCACTAACTATGGCTACACCTTC.

The chain combines TRBV14 with TRBJ2-1, with D possibly being TRBD1 (6 bases). The length of the CDR3 is 13 residues. The germline V and J ends were trimmed by 1 base and 9 bases, with 10 bases remaining between them. The germline CDR1 and CDR2 sequences are SGHDN and FVKESK. CDR3 region: CASSQGQGSEQFF. CDR3 bases: TGTGCCAGCAGCCAAGGGCAGGGGAGTGAGCAGTTCTTC. The full variable domain, its missing parts supplied by reference TRBV14 and TRBJ2-1, is EAGVTQFPSHSVIEKGQTVTLRCDPISGHDNLYWYRRVMGKEIKFLLHFVKESKQDESGMPNNRFLAERTGGTYSTLKVQPAELEDSGVYFCASSQGQGSEQFFGPGTRLTVL.

Only a few counts were recorded for this clonotype. This sequence joins TRBV3-1 and TRBJ2-1; 13 bases are shared with TRBD2. Germline trimming cut 5 bases from V and 2 bases from J; bases unmatched to any gene: 18. Germline V gene data show CDR1 as LGHDT and CDR2 as YNNKEL (reference sequence). The CDR3 has 21 amino acids. CDR3: CASSDRGGLAGAANTYNEQFF. DNA of the CDR3: TGTGCCAGCAGCGACCGCGGAGGACTAGCGGGGGCCGCAAACACCTACAATGAGCAGTTCTTC.

V and J are TRBV20-1 and TRBJ2-5; 8 nucleotides align to TRBD2. CDR3 length: 13 amino acids. Per the germline V gene, CDR1 is DFQATT and CDR2 is SNEGSKA (reference sequence). Trimming took 5 bases from V and 10 from J; bases not matched to a gene: 12. CDR3 protein: CSAPSGGPADQYF. The DNA for the CDR3 is TGCAGTGCTCCCAGCGGGGGACCCGCCGACCAGTACTTC.

This clonotype came up a few times. This chain connects TRBV15 to TRBJ1-6; 10 bases line up with TRBD1. This CDR3 is 15 amino acids long. Germline CDR1 is LNHNV and CDR2 is YYDKDF (reference sequence). The trim removed 5 bases at V and 7 bases at J, leaving 5 bases unmatched. This CDR3 is CATSAGTGENSPLHF. For the CDR3, the DNA is TGTGCCACCAGCGCCGGGACAGGGGAAAATTCACCCCTCCACTTT.

The chain carries TRBV11-3 and TRBJ2-3, with D possibly called TRBD1 or TRBD2 (6 bases each). The V gene's germline CDR1 is SGHNT and CDR2 YENEEA. Trimming shortened V by 1 base and J by 1 base, and 12 bases separated the two germline ends. There are 16 residues in the CDR3. The CDR3 sequence: CASSLGGALRTDTQYF. The CDR3 DNA follows: TGTGCCAGCAGCTTAGGGGGGGCGTTGCGCACAGATACGCAGTATTTT.

This sequence joins TRBV7-3 and TRBJ2-2; the match to TRBD2 covers 10 bases. Per germline, CDR1 SGHTA and CDR2 FQGTGA. After removal of 1 base from V and 1 base from J, the junction contained 3 bases not matched to a gene. The CDR3 sequence is 17 residues long. The CDR3 nucleotides read TGTGCCAGCAGCTTAATTCGGACTAGCGGGAACACCGGGGAGCTGTTTTTT. Translating gives CASSLIRTSGNTGELFF. Together with reference TRBV7-3 and TRBJ2-2, the CDR3 gives the full variable domain: GAGVSQTPSNKVTEKGKYVELRCDPISGHTALYWYRQSLGQGPEFLIYFQGTGAADDSGLPNDRFFAVRPEGSVSTLKIQRTERGDSAVYLCASSLIRTSGNTGELFFGEGSRLTVL.

This chain uses TRBV4-1 with TRBJ2-1; 8 bases line up with TRBD2. Per the germline V gene, CDR1 is MGHRA and CDR2 is YSYEKL. V dropped 3 bases and J dropped 4; count of bases not matched to a gene: 5. The CDR3 sequence is 15 residues long. The CDR3 reads CASSHLSGDYNEQFF. The DNA of the CDR3 is TGCGCCAGCAGCCACCTTAGCGGGGATTACAATGAGCAGTTCTTC.

This clonotype was seen more than once but under ten times. This chain joins TRBV19 and TRBJ1-2; 8 bases are shared with TRBD1. This CDR3 region has 17 residues. The germline gives CDR1 LNHDA, CDR2 SQIVND (reference sequence). J gave up 4 bases and V 7 bases, and 17 bases lay outside the gene matches. The CDR3 region has the DNA TGTGCCAGTATCGGGAGGGACAGGCGTGCCACGTCCTATGGCTACACCTTC. It codes for CASIGRDRRATSYGYTF.

This clonotype was counted ten times or more. The chain links TRBV6-1 to TRBJ2-1, with TRBD2 matching 15 bases. Germline V CDR1 and CDR2: MNHNS, SASEGT. V was pared by 6 bases and J by 5 bases, with 11 bases of the junction left unmatched. The CDR3 has 18 amino acids. CDR3 loop: CASRETGTSGRIDNEQFF. The CDR3, as DNA: TGTGCCAGCAGGGAGACCGGGACTAGCGGGAGGATAGACAATGAGCAGTTCTTC.

Concerning this clonotype itself: One end of the junction fails to match germline, which may point to a read error. CDR3 loop: CASSEAGRWDTGELFF. The CDR3 DNA sequence: TGTGCCAGCAGCGAAGCAGGGAGATGGGACACCGGGGAGCTGTTTTTT. J is TRBJ2-2 and V is TRBV6-1; D is tentatively TRBD1 or TRBD2 (5 bases each). The CDR3 contains 16 residues. The V gene's germline CDR1 is MNHNS and CDR2 SASEGT.

As concerns this clonotype: Possible read error: a much larger clone is one base away. The rearrangement joins TRBV6-1 to TRBJ2-1, with 7 bases identical to TRBD2. CDR1 and CDR2 from the germline V gene are MNHNS and SASEGT. This CDR3 contains 17 residues. Here the CDR3 DNA reads TGTGCCGGCAGTCCCCGGACTAGAACCTTCTCCTACAATGAGCAGTTCTTC. It is translated as CAGSPRTRTFSYNEQFF.

This chain connects TRBV7-8 to TRBJ2-7, with TRBD2 matching 9 bases. V trimming: 8 bases; J trimming: 6 bases; junction bases outside the gene matches: 8. The CDR3 spans 13 residues. The germline CDR1 and CDR2 sequences are SGHVS and FQNEAQ. The CDR3 spells CASGGGLATEQYF. Written as DNA, the CDR3 is TGTGCCAGCGGGGGAGGACTAGCGACCGAGCAGTACTTC.

V is TRBV6-5 and J is TRBJ2-3; D unclear. Per germline, CDR1 MNHEY and CDR2 SVGAGI. The CDR3 has 15 amino acids. Trimming stripped 7 bases from V and 0 bases from J, with 14 bases between. CDR3 loop: CASTYQAGSTDTQYF. In DNA, the CDR3 is TGTGCCAGCACCTACCAAGCTGGTAGCACAGATACGCAGTATTTT.

This clonotype was counted a few times. The genes are TRBV4-1 and TRBJ1-2, with D tentatively TRBD1 (6 bases). CDR1 and CDR2 (germline): MGHRA, YSYEKL. CDR3 length: 15 residues. Between the trimmed V and J ends, which lost 3 bases and 2 bases, there was a span of 13 bases. The CDR3 region is CASSQGRDTNYGYTF. DNA for the CDR3: TGCGCCAGCAGCCAGGGCCGGGACACAAACTATGGCTACACCTTC.

This clonotype was found a few times. The chain employs TRBV3-1 and TRBJ1-2; TRBD1 matches 8 bases. Germline V gene lookup returns CDR1 LGHDT and CDR2 YNNKEL (reference sequence). The V gene end was trimmed by 4 bases and the J gene end by 4 bases; junction bases not matched to a gene: 5. This CDR3 is 14 amino acids long. In nucleotides, the CDR3 is TGTGCCAGCAGCCCCAGACAGGGGAGCTATGGCTACACCTTC. Its translation: CASSPRQGSYGYTF.